One sample yielded the 2 T cell receptor beta chains listed below, sequenced in a study of T cell responses to AZD1222 COVID-19 vaccine. Only in-frame clones appear in the TCRdb table, and some are missing; sequencing was by immunoSEQ multiplex PCR. The sample includes around 58,000 clones, roughly 90% of them seen just once. This material consisted of peripheral blood, taken 28 days after the second AZD1222 dose. Receptor source: an adult who received the AZD1222 COVID-19 vaccine.

The chain is built from TRBV3-1 (or the pseudogene TRBV3-2) and TRBJ1-5; a possible D gene is TRBD1 (6 bases). Trimming took off 2 bases at V and 4 bases at J, with 9 bases between the two ends. The CDR3 has 14 amino acids. The germline CDR1 and CDR2 sequences are LGHDT and YNNKEL (reference sequence). The CDR3 DNA is TGTGCCAGCAGCCAACAGGGGACGAATCAGCCCCAGCATTTT. Protein product: CASSQQGTNQPQHF.

This sequence joins TRBV11-2 and TRBJ2-3; 7 bases agree with TRBD2. Germline V CDR1 and CDR2: SGHAT, FQNNGV. Unmatched junction bases numbered 4, after V lost 5 bases and J lost 2 bases. The CDR3 covers 14 residues. The CDR3, as DNA: TGTGCCAGCAGCCAGACTAGCCCCACAGATACGCAGTATTTT. Its translation: CASSQTSPTDTQYF.